This T cell receptor (beta chain) was obtained from a study of T-cell reconstitution after alpha-beta-depleted transplantation in children. CDR3 size: 15 residues. Between the trimmed V and J ends, which lost 4 bases and 0 bases, there was a span of 13 bases. In germline, CDR1 is DFQATT, CDR2 SNEGSKA (reference sequence). For TCRbeta, the library was prepared with unique molecular identifiers. TCRdb called the PCR reads again in MiXCR, with one record for every CDR3 protein. The sample consists of hundreds of thousands of distinct CDR3 sequences, around a sixth of them appearing once. The gene calls are TRBV20-1 and TRBJ1-3; no definite D call. Here the sequenced sample was PBMCs from the stem cell graft donor, taken from the stem cell graft. The origin of this receptor is a human donor who donated a stem cell graft to a child with acute myeloid leukemia. Here the CDR3 reads CSAKGIGRSGNTIYF. The DNA of the CDR3 is TGCAGTGCTAAGGGCATTGGCCGCTCTGGAAACACCATATATTTT.